The clone carrying this T cell receptor (beta chain) was observed many times. Its cognate antigen is unknown. Lactation, pregnancy, other autoimmune disease or uncontrolled infection excluded patients. CDR1 is MNHNS, CDR2 SASEGT, per germline. The CDR3 consists of 14 residues. V was cut by 6 bases and J by 1 base, with 12 bases left in between. The source of the sample is a study of T cells in Graves' hyperthyroidism and ophthalmopathy. Study summary: Peripheral blood specimens were obtained at initial diagnosis, prior to any treatment.

Amplified TCR beta CDR3 regions came from RNA transcripts. A set of HTBI primers served as the primers for a first-round RT-PCR of the TCR CDR3. MiXCR, applied by TCRdb to the multiplex PCR reads, yields one record per CDR3 protein. The sample has 300,000 to 450,000 distinct CDR3 sequences, around 25% seen once. Findings and caveats of the study: Ophthalmopathy was told apart from stable hyperthyroidism by a 13 V-J model. Before onset, ophthalmopathy was predicted by the model a median around 6.2 months earlier.

The source is a man between 45 and 60 years old with Graves' hyperthyroidism. The chain carries TRBV6-1 and TRBJ1-1; D may be TRBD1 (5 bases). Sequencing was carried out using blood. The CDR3 sequence: CASSRTGANTEAFF. CDR3 coding DNA: TGTGCCAGCAGCAGAACAGGAGCGAACACTGAAGCTTTCTTT.